This T cell receptor (beta chain) was obtained from a study of cytomegalovirus exposure and HLA in healthy donors. Study summary: The 95 to 150 validation repertoires used a platform that matched the one used for the 666 first-cohort repertoires, as a later analysis reported. Study-level findings and limits: Confirmation was obtained in vitro that a few CMV-associated chains are specific for CMV antigens. According to a later analysis, TCR clusters from the first cohort tended to co-occur in the approximately 120 validation repertoires.

On this clone itself: The antigen remains undetermined.

Trimming cost V 3 bases and J 5 bases, with 13 bases left between them. CDR3 length: 14 amino acids. CDR1 and CDR2 (germline): MNHEY, SMNVEV (reference sequence). Donors were drawn from the approximately 120-subject validation cohort, separate from the approximately 620-subject first cohort. Assay: immunoSEQ multiplex PCR; the TCRdb copy retains only in-frame clones and omits some. The data contain about 110,000 clones, approximately 89% of them seen just once; the ten biggest clones take up around 1.9%. The receptor comes from a woman in her late teens or twenties in good health and CMV-seronegative. The material sequenced was PBMCs. This chain connects TRBV27 to TRBJ2-5, with D possibly being TRBD2 (6 bases). CDR3 sequence (DNA): TGTGCCAGCAGTTTGAGGAGGGGACGGGAGACCCAGTACTTC. Protein sequence: CASSLRRGRETQYF.